This T cell receptor (beta chain) was identified in a study of beta chain features in type 1 diabetes. Turning to the study itself: The number of sorted cells examined across all samples was around 99 million.

CDR3 size: 15 residues. Germline CDR1 is SNHLY and CDR2 is FYNNEI. J lost 3 bases, V lost 9 bases, and 12 bases had no gene match. This clone was seen a handful of times. Antigen unknown. Isolated RNA was reverse transcribed in full, so expressed TCRB transcripts were sequenced. Reads from naive, central memory and regulatory T cell samples averaged about 3.8 million. TCRdb's copy holds only in-frame clones and misses some; the assay was immunoSEQ multiplex PCR. The sample includes under 300,000 clones, around 7.3% of them seen just once. Sorting with CD45RO/CCR7/CD25/CD127/CD95/CD27 yielded naive, central memory, regulatory and stem-like memory CD4+ cells. Findings and caveats of the study: Type 1 diabetes patients showed fewer insertions and more deletions at VDJ junctions.

The TCR was taken from a woman between 18 and 29 years old in good health. Sequenced sample: central memory CD4+ T cells from blood. The chain combines TRBV2 with TRBJ2-7, with TRBD2 matching over 9 bases. The DNA for the CDR3 is TGTGCCAGAAGATCTAGCGGGGATCCTAGCTACGAGCAGTACTTC. Protein: CARRSSGDPSYEQYF. The full variable domain, with the rest looked up from reference TRBV2 and TRBJ2-7, is EPEVTQTPSHQVTQMGQEVILRCVPISNHLYFYWYRQILGQKVEFLVSFYNNEISEKSEIFDDQFSVERPDGSNFTLKIRSTKLEDSAMYFCARRSSGDPSYEQYFGPGTRLTVT.